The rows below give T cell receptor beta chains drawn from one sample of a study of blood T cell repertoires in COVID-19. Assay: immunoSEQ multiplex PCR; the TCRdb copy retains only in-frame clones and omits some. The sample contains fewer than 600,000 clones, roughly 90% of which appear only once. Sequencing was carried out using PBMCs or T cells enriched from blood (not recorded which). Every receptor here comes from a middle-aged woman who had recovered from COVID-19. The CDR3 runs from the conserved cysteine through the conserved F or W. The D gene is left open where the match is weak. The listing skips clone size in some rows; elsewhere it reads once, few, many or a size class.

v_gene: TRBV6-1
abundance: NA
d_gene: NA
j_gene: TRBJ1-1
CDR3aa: CASSELGGGMNTEAFF
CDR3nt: TGTGCCAGCAGTGAATTAGGCGGGGGAATGAACACTGAAGCTTTCTTT

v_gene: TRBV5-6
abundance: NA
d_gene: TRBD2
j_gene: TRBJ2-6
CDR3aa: CASSRGGGRGANVLTF
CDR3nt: TGTGCCAGCAGCCGCGGGGGGGGGCGCGGGGCCAACGTCCTGACTTTC

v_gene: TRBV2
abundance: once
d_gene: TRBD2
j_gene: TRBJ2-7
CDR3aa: CASRLGLAGSYEQYF
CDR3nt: TGTGCCAGCAGGCTCGGACTAGCGGGCTCCTACGAGCAGTACTTC

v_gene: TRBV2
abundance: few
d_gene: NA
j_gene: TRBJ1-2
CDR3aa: CASSEASTFYGYTF
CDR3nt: TGTGCCAGCAGTGAAGCGAGTACGTTCTATGGCTACACCTTC

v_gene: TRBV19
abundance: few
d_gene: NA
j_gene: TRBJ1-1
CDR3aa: CASSPLLGEAFF
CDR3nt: TGTGCCAGTAGTCCCCTTCTCGGGGAAGCTTTCTTT

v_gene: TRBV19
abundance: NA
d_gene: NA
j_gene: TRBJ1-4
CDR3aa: CASIRGGGDEKLFF
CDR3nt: TGTGCCAGTATTCGGGGGGGCGGAGATGAAAAACTGTTTTTT

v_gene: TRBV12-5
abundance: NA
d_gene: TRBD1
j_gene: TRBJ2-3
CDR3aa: CASGLVYSEGGRDVRGDTQYF
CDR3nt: TGTGCTAGTGGTTTGGTATATTCTGAAGGGGGCAGGGATGTTCGAGGAGATACGCAGTATTTT

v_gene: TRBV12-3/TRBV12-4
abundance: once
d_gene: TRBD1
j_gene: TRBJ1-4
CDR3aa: CATLDRGNEKLFF
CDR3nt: TGTGCCACCTTGGACAGGGGGAATGAAAAACTGTTTTTT

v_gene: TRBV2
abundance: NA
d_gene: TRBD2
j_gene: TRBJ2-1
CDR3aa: CASSEGGGGWRLAGFVEQFF
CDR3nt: TGTGCCAGCAGTGAAGGAGGCGGAGGGTGGAGACTAGCGGGATTTGTTGAGCAGTTCTTC

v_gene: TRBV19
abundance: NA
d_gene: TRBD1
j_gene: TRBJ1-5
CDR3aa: CASSIGTGEPPYSNQPQHF
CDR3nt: TGTGCCAGTAGTATAGGGACAGGGGAACCCCCTTATAGCAATCAGCCCCAGCATTTT

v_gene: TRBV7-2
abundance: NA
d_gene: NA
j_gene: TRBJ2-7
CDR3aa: CASRVGAGRYEQYF
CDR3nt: TGTGCCAGCAGGGTAGGCGCGGGAAGATACGAGCAGTACTTC

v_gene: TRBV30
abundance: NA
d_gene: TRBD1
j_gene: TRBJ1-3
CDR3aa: CAWSGGQGNTIYF
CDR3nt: TGTGCCTGGAGTGGGGGACAGGGAAACACCATATATTTT

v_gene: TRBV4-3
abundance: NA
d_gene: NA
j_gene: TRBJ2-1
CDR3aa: CASSQDPTPSSYNEQFF
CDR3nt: TGCGCCAGCAGCCAAGACCCTACCCCAAGCTCCTACAATGAGCAGTTCTTC

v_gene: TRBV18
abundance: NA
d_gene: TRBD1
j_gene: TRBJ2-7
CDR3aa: CASSQGQLYEQYF
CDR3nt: TGTGCCAGCTCACAGGGACAGCTCTACGAGCAGTACTTC

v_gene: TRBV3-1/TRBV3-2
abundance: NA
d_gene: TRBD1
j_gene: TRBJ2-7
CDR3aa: CASSFGQGISEQYF
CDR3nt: TGTGCCAGCAGCTTCGGACAGGGTATCTCCGAGCAGTACTTC

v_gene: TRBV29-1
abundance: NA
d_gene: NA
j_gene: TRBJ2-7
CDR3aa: CSVETPGGDYEQYF
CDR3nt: TGCAGCGTTGAAACTCCAGGAGGGGACTACGAGCAGTACTTC

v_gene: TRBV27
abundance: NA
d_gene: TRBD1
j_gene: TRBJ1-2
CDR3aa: CASSPLMQGELGYTF
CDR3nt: TGTGCCAGCAGCCCTTTAATGCAGGGGGAACTCGGCTACACCTTC

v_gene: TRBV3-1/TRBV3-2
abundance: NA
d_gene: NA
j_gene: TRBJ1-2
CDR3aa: CASRVQGGDYGYTF
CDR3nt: TGTGCCAGCAGGGTTCAGGGTGGTGACTATGGCTACACCTTC

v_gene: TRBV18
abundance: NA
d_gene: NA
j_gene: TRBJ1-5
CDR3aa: CASSRNVVGNHQPQHF
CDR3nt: TGTGCCAGCTCTCGAAACGTCGTCGGTAACCACCAGCCCCAGCATTTT

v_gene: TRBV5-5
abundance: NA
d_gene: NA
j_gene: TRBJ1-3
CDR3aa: CASSFRTGSGNTIYF
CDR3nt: TGTGCCAGCAGCTTTAGAACAGGGTCAGGAAACACCATATATTTT

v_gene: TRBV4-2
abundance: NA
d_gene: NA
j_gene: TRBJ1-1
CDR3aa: CASSYVKGQPNTEAFF
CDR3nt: TGTGCCAGCAGCTACGTCAAAGGACAGCCGAACACTGAAGCTTTCTTT

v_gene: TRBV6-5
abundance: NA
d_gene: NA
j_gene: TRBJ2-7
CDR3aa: CASRTYEGGGDEQYF
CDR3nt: TGTGCCAGCAGAACCTACGAGGGAGGCGGGGACGAGCAGTACTTC

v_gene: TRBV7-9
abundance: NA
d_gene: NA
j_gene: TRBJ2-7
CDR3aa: CASSSLYELGPYEQYF
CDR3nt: TGTGCCAGCAGCTCACTGTACGAACTGGGGCCATACGAGCAGTACTTC